This T cell receptor (beta chain) derives from a study of blood T cell repertoires in COVID-19. This clone was observed once. Living in under 30 US areas, the participants were between about 18 and 95 years of age. Cohorts were based on clinical histories the participants reported. V lost 2 bases and J lost 0, with 16 bases in between. Germline V gene data show CDR1 as LGHDT and CDR2 as YNNKEL (reference sequence). CDR3 length: 17 residues. Only in-frame clones appear in the TCRdb table, and some are missing; sequencing was by immunoSEQ multiplex PCR. The sample yields around 280,000 clones, roughly 85% seen once.

This chain connects TRBV3-1 (or the pseudogene TRBV3-2) to TRBJ1-1, with D possibly being TRBD1 (6 bases). Sequencing was done on a sample of PBMCs or T cells enriched from blood (not recorded which). This TCR derives from a woman in her thirties or forties who had recovered from COVID-19. This chain's CDR3 is CASSQRGGAHMNTEAFF. The CDR3 region has the DNA TGTGCCAGCAGCCAAAGAGGGGGGGCGCATATGAACACTGAAGCTTTCTTT.